This entry lists 18 T cell receptor beta chains sequenced from one sample in a study of T cell responses to AZD1222 COVID-19 vaccine. Generated by immunoSEQ multiplex PCR, the TCRdb table keeps only in-frame clones and is missing some. In the table there are roughly 100,000 clones, about 82% of which are singletons. The material sequenced was peripheral blood, taken on day 0 of AZD1222 vaccination. Source of these receptors: an adult in good health.

The rearrangement joins TRBV19 to TRBJ2-1; D remains unclear. The germline CDR1 and CDR2 sequences are LNHDA and SQIVND (reference sequence). CDR3 length: 16 amino acids. The ends were cut back, 5 bases at V and 0 bases at J, with 14 bases in the middle. The CDR3 DNA reads TGTGCCAGTAGTCTTCCCCAGGCCAGCTCCTACAATGAGCAGTTCTTC. It specifies CASSLPQASSYNEQFF.

This CDR3 reads CASGLGLGGSYNEQFF. Written as DNA, the CDR3 is TGTGCTAGTGGTTTAGGGTTAGGCGGGAGTTACAATGAGCAGTTCTTC. This chain uses TRBV12-5 with TRBJ2-1; 7 bases are a match to TRBD2. The CDR3 spans 16 residues. V was clipped by 3 bases and J by 4 bases; unmatched bases: 9. Per the germline V gene, CDR1 is LGHNT and CDR2 is FRNRAP.

V usage is TRBV6-2 or TRBV6-3 and J usage is TRBJ1-1, with TRBD1 matching 10 bases. The CDR3 runs to 17 residues. The germline V gene encodes CDR1 MNHEY and CDR2 SVGEGT. After removal of 4 bases from V and 0 bases from J, the junction contained 8 bases not matched to a gene. The CDR3 protein is CASSWTGGYLMNTEAFF. The DNA of the CDR3 is TGTGCCAGCAGTTGGACAGGGGGTTATCTCATGAACACTGAAGCTTTCTTT.

This chain uses TRBV5-4 with TRBJ2-1; the match to TRBD2 covers 11 bases. The germline V gene encodes CDR1 SGHNT and CDR2 YYREEE (reference sequence). The CDR3 loop spans 18 amino acids. The V segment lost 5 bases and the J segment 0 bases; nucleotides outside the gene matches: 10. The CDR3 coding sequence is TGTGCCAGCAGGCCGGGACTAGCGGCCTTCAGCTCCTACAATGAGCAGTTCTTC. Translation gives CASRPGLAAFSSYNEQFF.

This sequence joins TRBV19 and TRBJ1-2; D not certain. The V gene lost 2 bases and the J gene lost 4 bases, with 8 bases spanning the gap. CDR1 is LNHDA, CDR2 SQIVND, per germline (reference sequence). The CDR3 spans 13 residues. The CDR3 protein is CASSITTIYGYTF. The CDR3 region has the DNA TGTGCCAGTAGTATAACAACTATCTATGGCTACACCTTC.

The chain couples TRBV29-1 to TRBJ2-2, with 12 bases that match TRBD1. The CDR3 covers 17 residues. Trimming cost V 0 bases and J 0 bases; bases outside gene matches: 2. Germline assignment: CDR1 SQVTM and CDR2 ANQGSEA. The CDR3 reads CSVEDGTGGANTGELFF. The CDR3 coding sequence is TGCAGCGTTGAAGATGGGACAGGGGGCGCGAACACCGGGGAGCTGTTTTTT.

This clone was picked up one time. This sequence joins TRBV30 and TRBJ1-5; 7 bases match TRBD1. The CDR3 runs to 13 residues. J lost 5 bases, V lost 1 base, and 2 bases had no gene match. Germline CDR1 is GTSNPN and CDR2 is SVGIG (reference sequence). The CDR3 region is CAWSEDRDQPQHF. In nucleotides, the CDR3 is TGTGCCTGGAGTGAAGACAGGGATCAGCCCCAGCATTTT. Drawing the rest from reference TRBV30 and TRBJ1-5, the complete variable domain is SQTIHQWPATLVQPVGSPLSLECTVEGTSNPNLYWYRQAAGRGLQLLFYSVGIGQISSEVPQNLSASRPQDRQFILSSKKLLLSDSGFYLCAWSEDRDQPQHFGDGTRLSIL.

The chain employs TRBV5-1 and TRBJ1-2; 7 bases are a match to TRBD1. This CDR3 contains 15 residues. Germline loops: CDR1 SGHRS, CDR2 YFSETQ. The ends lost 0 bases at V and 2 bases at J; junction bases unmatched: 4. The CDR3 loop is CASSLDRGENYGYTF. The CDR3 region has the DNA TGCGCCAGCAGCTTGGACAGGGGTGAAAACTATGGCTACACCTTC.

This chain's CDR3 is CASKTGVVSYGYTF. As DNA, the CDR3 is TGTGCCAGCAAAACGGGGGTGGTTTCGTATGGCTACACCTTC. V and J are TRBV28 and TRBJ1-2; D might be TRBD1 (5 bases). CDR1 MDHEN and CDR2 SYDVKM come from the germline V gene. Trimming cost V 7 bases and J 5 bases, with 17 bases left between them. The CDR3 covers 14 residues.

This clone turned up a few times. J is TRBJ2-7 and V is TRBV7-2; D is perhaps TRBD2 (6 bases). This CDR3 has 12 amino acids. CDR1 and CDR2 from the germline V gene are SGHTA and FQGNSA. Trimming took 5 bases from V and 6 from J, leaving 11 bases between them. In DNA, the CDR3 is TGTGCCAGCAGCCTCCGACTAGGCGAGCAGTACTTC. Translated, it gives CASSLRLGEQYF.

The gene calls are TRBV30 and TRBJ1-2; no clear D gene. Trimming removed 0 bases from V and 3 bases from J, with 5 bases in between. Germline assignment: CDR1 GTSNPN and CDR2 SVGIG (reference sequence). CDR3 length: 12 residues. The CDR3 reads CAWSVGHYGYTF. CDR3 DNA sequence: TGTGCCTGGAGTGTTGGTCACTATGGCTACACCTTC.

The chain carries TRBV28 and TRBJ2-7, with D perhaps matching TRBD1 (6 bases). V dropped 5 bases and J dropped 2 bases, with 10 bases sitting between them. The CDR3 is 13 amino acids. CDR1 is MDHEN and CDR2 is SYDVKM in the germline V gene. In nucleotides, the CDR3 is TGTGCCAGCAGTCCCCGGACAGCCTACGAGCAGTACTTC. Its translation is CASSPRTAYEQYF.

The chain uses TRBV27 and TRBJ1-6; 9 nucleotides agree with TRBD1. J gave up 10 bases and V 6 bases, and 4 bases lay outside the gene matches. Looked up from germline, CDR1 is MNHEY and CDR2 is SMNVEV (reference sequence). The CDR3 covers 13 residues. Here the CDR3 DNA reads TGTGCCAGCAGAACAGGGGGCGCGTCACCCCTCCACTTT. It codes for CASRTGGASPLHF.

The gene calls are TRBV28 and TRBJ2-5; D possibly corresponds to TRBD2 (6 bases). This CDR3 region has 16 residues. Germline CDR1 and CDR2: MDHEN and SYDVKM. Trimming took 5 bases from V and 2 from J, leaving 18 bases between them. CDR3 coding DNA: TGTGCCAGCAGTCGAGTAGTGGGGGACTTTCAAGAGACCCAGTACTTC. Its protein product is CASSRVVGDFQETQYF.

The chain uses TRBV4-3 and TRBJ1-2, with unresolved D. The V end lost 2 bases, the J end lost 8 bases, and 15 bases lay between the germline ends. The length of the CDR3 is 14 residues. Germline CDR1 reads LGHNA; CDR2 reads YSLEER. The CDR3 nucleotides are TGCGCCAGCAGCCAAATACAGACTCAAGGGGGCTACACCTTC. Amino acids: CASSQIQTQGGYTF.

This sequence joins TRBV27 and TRBJ1-1; 8 nucleotides agree with TRBD1. This CDR3 has 14 residues. V gave up 5 bases and J gave up 6 bases; unmatched junction bases: 8. Germline lookup yields CDR1 MNHEY and CDR2 SMNVEV (reference sequence). The CDR3: CASSHRTGRAEAFF. In DNA, the CDR3 is TGTGCCAGCAGTCACCGGACAGGGCGGGCTGAAGCTTTCTTT.

CDR3 nucleotides: TGTGCCAGCAGCTTGATTGATTCACCCCTCCACTTT. Its translation is CASSLIDSPLHF. The gene calls are TRBV5-6 and TRBJ1-6; D is unresolved. Trimming left V 1 base short and J 8 bases short, with 4 bases between. The CDR3 has 12 amino acids. The V gene's germline CDR1 is SGHDT and CDR2 YYEEEE.

The gene calls are TRBV30 and TRBJ1-4, with a tentative D call TRBD1 (5 bases). The CDR3 contains 14 residues. V shed 2 bases and J shed 5 bases, with 12 bases lying between them. CDR1 and CDR2 from the germline V gene are GTSNPN and SVGIG (reference sequence). The CDR3 DNA sequence: TGTGCCTGGAGTTATGGGGCCTCCAATGAAAAACTGTTTTTT. Translating gives CAWSYGASNEKLFF.